This TCR beta chain was sequenced for a study of a mutant IDH1 vaccine in newly diagnosed glioma. Study-wide context: Vaccination was launched 4-6 weeks after radiotherapy alone, or with temozolomide cycles. Broader study findings: The occurrence of vaccine-induced immune responses was seen in around 93% of patients. Changes to the top peripheral T cell clonotypes appeared unrelated to pseudoprogression.

Indicated time point: week 23, last vaccination. Each dose of the vaccine consisted of 300 ug of mutant IDH1 20-mer peptide, with topical imiquimod. Every donor had a new WHO grade 3 or 4 astrocytoma that was IDH1-mutant, with loss of nuclear ATRX. Germline lookup yields CDR1 MNHNS and CDR2 SASEGT. The CDR3 is 13 amino acids. V lost 8 bases to trimming and J lost 3 bases, with 11 bases between them. Using immunoSEQ multiplex PCR, the repertoire was profiled, and TCRdb retains in-frame clones only, with some absent. Found here are some 70,000 clones, approximately 80% of them singletons; the top ten hold less than 15%. A word on this clone: Its antigen is not known.

The chain uses TRBV6-1 and TRBJ1-5; D may be TRBD1 (5 bases). This clonotype was sampled from a man between 18 and 29 years old with glioma. The sample in question was PBMCs, obtained from a glioma patient whose treatment included an IDH1 peptide vaccine. CDR3 residues: CASQGTLNQPQHF. The CDR3 DNA sequence: TGTGCCAGCCAGGGCACTCTCAATCAGCCCCAGCATTTT.